Shown below are 15 T cell receptor beta chains from a single sample sequenced in a study of shared clonotypes between healthy human individuals. The table came from immunoSEQ multiplex PCR; TCRdb's copy has only in-frame clones and leaves some out. This table holds about 2.4 million clones, 90% to 95% found once. Sequenced: naive CD4+ T cells from PBMCs. As for subset: CD45RA+ positively selected. The receptors were sampled from a man between 18 and 35 years old in good health. Some clones in this sample may be carry-over from other donors' samples.

The CDR3 region has the DNA TGTGCCAGCAGAAACTCCCCGGACAGGGTGGGTCAGCCCCAGCATTTT. Translated: CASRNSPDRVGQPQHF. The chain recombines TRBV2 with TRBJ1-5, with TRBD1 matching over 8 bases. The length of the CDR3 is 16 residues. With 6 bases clipped from V and 6 bases from J, the junction kept 13 bases outside the gene matches. CDR1 is SNHLY and CDR2 is FYNNEI in the germline V gene.

The chain recombines TRBV6-1 with TRBJ1-5; 8 positions agree with TRBD1. Trimming at V came to 5 bases and at J to 2 bases, leaving 2 bases not matched to a gene. The CDR3 covers 14 residues. Germline CDR1 MNHNS, CDR2 SASEGT. The CDR3 region has the DNA TGTGCCAGCAGTCAGACAGGGGGCAATCAGCCCCAGCATTTT. It yields the protein CASSQTGGNQPQHF.

V gene TRBV18 combines with J gene TRBJ2-1, with 9 positions matching TRBD2. The V gene's germline CDR1 is KGHSH and CDR2 LQKENI. The CDR3 contains 14 residues. V lost 3 bases and J lost 8; bases outside the gene matches: 5. The DNA for the CDR3 is TGTGCCAGCTCACCGGGGACTAGCTCCCATGAGCAGTTCTTC. Protein product: CASSPGTSSHEQFF.

The V and J genes are TRBV2 and TRBJ2-1, with 12 nucleotides matching TRBD2. The CDR3 is 14 amino acids. V shed 5 bases, J shed 11 bases, and the junction held 7 bases outside the gene matches. Germline assignment: CDR1 SNHLY and CDR2 FYNNEI. The CDR3 nucleotides are TGTGCCAGCAGTACTACAAGGACTAGCGGGAAGCAGTTCTTC. It yields the protein CASSTTRTSGKQFF.

CDR3 protein: CASSLLGTGRTNEQFF. Here the CDR3 DNA reads TGTGCCAGCAGCCTGCTCGGGACAGGGAGAACAAATGAGCAGTTCTTC. This chain connects TRBV6-6 to TRBJ2-1, with 9 bases fitting TRBD1. The CDR3 has 16 residues. CDR1 and CDR2 (germline): MNHNY, SVGAGI (reference sequence). The V and J ends lost 6 bases and 7 bases, in that order; junction bases with no gene match: 13.

The rearrangement uses TRBV20-1 and TRBJ2-7, with TRBD1 as a possible D gene (7 bases). Germline lookup yields CDR1 DFQATT and CDR2 SNEGSKA (reference sequence). The V end lost 3 bases, the J end lost 6 bases, and 9 bases lay between the germline ends. This CDR3 region has 11 residues. CDR3 nucleotides: TGCAGTGCTAGGGAGGGGGCCGAGCAGTACTTC. It codes for CSAREGAEQYF.

This clone was detected a few times. This CDR3 reads CASSVGTTEAFF. The DNA of the CDR3 is TGTGCCAGCAGCGTCGGGACAACTGAAGCTTTCTTT. The chain joins TRBV11-2 to TRBJ1-1; a possible D gene is TRBD1 (6 bases). The CDR3 is made up of 12 amino acids. The germline gives CDR1 SGHAT, CDR2 FQNNGV. Trimming took off 5 bases at V and 5 bases at J, with 9 bases between the two ends.

On this clone itself: The same CDR3 arises from other DNA sequences in this sample as well. V is TRBV5-1 and J is TRBJ2-7; 9 bases line up with TRBD1. The CDR3 covers 14 residues. Germline lookup yields CDR1 SGHRS and CDR2 YFSETQ. The junction had 4 bases not matched to a gene; V was cut back by 3 bases and J by 3 bases. The CDR3 sequence is CASSSPGQGYEQYF. The DNA of the CDR3 is TGCGCCAGCAGCTCCCCGGGACAGGGCTACGAGCAGTACTTC.

This rearrangement joins TRBV7-2 to TRBJ1-1; D not resolved. Between the trimmed V and J ends, which lost 1 base and 3 bases, there was a span of 6 bases. CDR1 and CDR2 from the germline V gene are SGHTA and FQGNSA. This CDR3 is built from 13 residues. CDR3: CASSLGHYTEAFF. CDR3 DNA: TGTGCCAGCAGCTTAGGACATTACACTGAAGCTTTCTTT.

This chain joins TRBV5-1 and TRBJ2-5; D uncertain. CDR1 SGHRS and CDR2 YFSETQ come from the germline V gene. V shed 0 bases and J shed 2 bases, with 8 bases lying between them. This CDR3 has 14 residues. The CDR3 coding sequence is TGCGCCAGCAGCTTGGACAGCCAACAAGAGACCCAGTACTTC. It is translated as CASSLDSQQETQYF. Complete variable domain (other parts from reference TRBV5-1 and TRBJ2-5): KAGVTQTPRYLIKTRGQQVTLSCSPISGHRSVSWYQQTPGQGLQFLFEYFSETQRNKGNFPGRFSGRQFSNSRSEMNVSTLELGDSALYLCASSLDSQQETQYFGPGTRLLVL.

V and J are TRBV11-2 and TRBJ1-6; D may be TRBD1 (5 bases). Germline V gives CDR1 SGHAT, CDR2 FQNNGV. Trimming left V 6 bases short and J 7 bases short, with 16 bases between. The CDR3 loop spans 15 amino acids. The CDR3 loop reads CASRPLQGRNSPLHF. CDR3 DNA: TGTGCCAGCAGGCCACTCCAGGGAAGGAATTCACCCCTCCACTTT.

Details on this clone: The sample has other DNA sequences that encode this CDR3 too. This rearrangement joins TRBV18 to TRBJ2-1, with 7 bases identical to TRBD1. This CDR3 spans 15 amino acids. J gave up 0 bases and V 3 bases, and 2 bases lay outside the gene matches. From germline, CDR1 is KGHSH and CDR2 LQKENI. The CDR3 is CASSPGQSSYNEQFF. The CDR3 coding sequence is TGTGCCAGCTCACCGGGACAGAGCTCCTACAATGAGCAGTTCTTC.

The chain couples TRBV5-1 to TRBJ2-1; 10 nucleotides agree with TRBD2. The CDR3 runs 17 residues. Germline V gene sequence: CDR1 SGHRS, CDR2 YFSETQ. V trimming: 6 bases; J trimming: 9 bases; junction bases outside the gene matches: 18. The CDR3 here is CASTKTPEAGGPGEQFF. DNA of the CDR3: TGCGCCAGCACAAAAACCCCCGAAGCGGGAGGGCCGGGTGAGCAGTTCTTC.

The chain couples TRBV7-2 to TRBJ2-1; no definite D call. Trimming left V 2 bases short and J 7 bases short, with 15 bases between. Germline CDR1 and CDR2: SGHTA and FQGNSA. CDR3 length equals 15 residues. The CDR3 region is CASSLLYGFGNEQFF. The CDR3 DNA is TGTGCCAGCAGCTTATTGTACGGGTTCGGGAATGAGCAGTTCTTC.

This sequence joins TRBV7-8 and TRBJ2-7; D is ambiguous. Germline V gene data show CDR1 as SGHVS and CDR2 as FQNEAQ. This CDR3 is 14 amino acids long. V lost 4 bases and J lost 2, with 12 bases in between. The CDR3 coding sequence is TGTGCCAGCAGCTCGCGTAAATTGGCCTACGAGCAGTACTTC. Its protein product is CASSSRKLAYEQYF.